Listed here are 6 T cell receptor beta chains from one sample, sequenced in a study of cytotoxic CD8 clonotypes in ibrutinib-treated CLL. Here immunoSEQ multiplex PCR was the method, and the copy in TCRdb shows in-frame clones only, minus some. The sample lists roughly 250,000 clones, about three quarters seen once, with roughly 14% in the top ten. Sample: PBMCs, taken after 24 months of ibrutinib treatment. These receptors were obtained from a human donor with chronic lymphocytic leukemia.

With respect to this clone: The identical CDR3 is also encoded by other nucleotide sequences in the sample. The V and J genes are TRBV9 and TRBJ2-1; D unresolved. V lost 3 bases and J lost 2, with 3 bases in between. CDR3 size: 12 residues. Germline V gene sequence: CDR1 SGDLS, CDR2 YYNGEE. This CDR3 reads CASSATYNEQFF. In DNA form, the CDR3 reads TGTGCCAGCAGCGCTACCTACAATGAGCAGTTCTTC.

V is TRBV4-3 and J is TRBJ1-4; 7 nucleotides match TRBD1. This CDR3 is built from 15 residues. In germline, CDR1 is LGHNA, CDR2 YSLEER. Losses at the gene ends were 0 bases for V and 8 bases for J; bases not matched to a gene: 6. For the CDR3, the DNA is TGCGCCAGCAGCCAAGAGGGGACAGAATTCGAAAAACTGTTTTTT. Its translation: CASSQEGTEFEKLFF.

The chain joins TRBV30 to TRBJ1-4; D not certain. Per germline, CDR1 GTSNPN and CDR2 SVGIG (reference sequence). Between the trimmed V and J ends, which lost 2 bases and 8 bases, there was a span of 12 bases. This CDR3 has 13 amino acids. This CDR3 reads CAWSMSADEKLFF. DNA for the CDR3: TGTGCCTGGAGTATGTCCGCGGACGAAAAACTGTTTTTT.

This clone was counted only a few times. V gene TRBV27 combines with J gene TRBJ2-5; D call uncertain. V lost 7 bases to trimming and J lost 3 bases, with 12 bases between them. Germline V gives CDR1 MNHEY, CDR2 SMNVEV (reference sequence). The CDR3 runs 13 residues. The CDR3 reads CASKRRLKETQYF. CDR3 coding DNA: TGTGCCAGCAAGCGAAGACTGAAAGAGACCCAGTACTTC.

The CDR3 sequence is CASSLGGRPTNEKLFF. The CDR3 bases are TGCGCCAGCAGCTTGGGCGGGAGACCAACTAATGAAAAACTGTTTTTT. The chain employs TRBV5-1 and TRBJ1-4, with D uncertain. This CDR3 is 16 amino acids long. Germline V gene lookup returns CDR1 SGHRS and CDR2 YFSETQ. The ends were cut back, 0 bases at V and 0 bases at J, with 9 bases in the middle. The variable domain in full, with the rest retrieved from reference TRBV5-1 and TRBJ1-4, is KAGVTQTPRYLIKTRGQQVTLSCSPISGHRSVSWYQQTPGQGLQFLFEYFSETQRNKGNFPGRFSGRQFSNSRSEMNVSTLELGDSALYLCASSLGGRPTNEKLFFGSGTQLSVL.

This clone was seen only a few times. The CDR3 DNA reads as TGTGCCAGCAGTTCTGGGACTAGCGTGGATACGCAGTATTTT. Protein sequence: CASSSGTSVDTQYF. This sequence joins TRBV28 and TRBJ2-3, with TRBD2 matching 10 bases. This CDR3 region has 14 residues. V lost 4 bases to trimming and J lost 6 bases; unmatched junction nucleotides: 4. From germline, CDR1 is MDHEN and CDR2 SYDVKM.